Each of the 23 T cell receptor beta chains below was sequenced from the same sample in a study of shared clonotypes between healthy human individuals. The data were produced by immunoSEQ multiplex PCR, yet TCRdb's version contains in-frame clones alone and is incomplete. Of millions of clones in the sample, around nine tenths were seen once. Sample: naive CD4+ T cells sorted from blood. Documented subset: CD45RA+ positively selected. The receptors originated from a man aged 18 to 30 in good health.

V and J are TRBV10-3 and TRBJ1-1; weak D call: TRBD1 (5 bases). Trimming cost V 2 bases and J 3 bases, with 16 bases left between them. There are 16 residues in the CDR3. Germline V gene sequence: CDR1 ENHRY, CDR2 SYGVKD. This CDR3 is CAISETGRGDDTEAFF. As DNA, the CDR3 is TGTGCCATCAGTGAGACGGGTCGGGGCGACGACACTGAAGCTTTCTTT.

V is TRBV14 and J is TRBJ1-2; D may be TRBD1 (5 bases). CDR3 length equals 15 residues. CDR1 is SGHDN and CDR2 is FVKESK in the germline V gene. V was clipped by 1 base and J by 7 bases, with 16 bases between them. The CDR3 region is CASSQARTGRTGYTF. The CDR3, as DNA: TGTGCCAGCAGCCAAGCGAGAACGGGGCGGACTGGCTACACCTTC.

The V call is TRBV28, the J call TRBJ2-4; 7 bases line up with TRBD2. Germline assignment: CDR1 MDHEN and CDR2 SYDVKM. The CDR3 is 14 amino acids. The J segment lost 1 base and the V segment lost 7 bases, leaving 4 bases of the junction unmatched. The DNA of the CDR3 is TGTGCCAGCACCTTCGGGGGGGCCAAAAACATTCAGTACTTC. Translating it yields CASTFGGAKNIQYF.

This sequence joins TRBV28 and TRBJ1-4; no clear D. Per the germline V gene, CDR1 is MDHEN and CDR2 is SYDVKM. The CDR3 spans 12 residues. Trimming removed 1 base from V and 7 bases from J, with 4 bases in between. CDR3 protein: CASSLFGEKLFF. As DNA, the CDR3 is TGTGCCAGCAGTTTATTTGGTGAAAAACTGTTTTTT.

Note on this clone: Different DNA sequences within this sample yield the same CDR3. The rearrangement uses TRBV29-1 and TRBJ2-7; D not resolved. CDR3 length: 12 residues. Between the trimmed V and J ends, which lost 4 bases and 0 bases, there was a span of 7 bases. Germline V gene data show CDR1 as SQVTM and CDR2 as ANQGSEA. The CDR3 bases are TGCAGCGTTGGATCAGGCTCCTACGAGCAGTACTTC. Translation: CSVGSGSYEQYF.

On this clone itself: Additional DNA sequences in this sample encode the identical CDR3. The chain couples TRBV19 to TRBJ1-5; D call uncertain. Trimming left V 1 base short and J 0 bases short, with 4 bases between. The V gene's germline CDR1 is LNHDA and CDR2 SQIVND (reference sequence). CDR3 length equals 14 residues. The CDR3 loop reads CASSIGNSNQPQHF. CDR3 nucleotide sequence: TGTGCCAGTAGTATAGGTAATAGCAATCAGCCCCAGCATTTT.

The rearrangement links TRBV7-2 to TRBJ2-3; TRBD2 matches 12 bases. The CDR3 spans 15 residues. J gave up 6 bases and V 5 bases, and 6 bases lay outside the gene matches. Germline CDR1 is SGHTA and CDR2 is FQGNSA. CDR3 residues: CASSKGLAGVDTQYF. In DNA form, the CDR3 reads TGTGCCAGCAGCAAGGGACTAGCGGGCGTCGATACGCAGTATTTT.

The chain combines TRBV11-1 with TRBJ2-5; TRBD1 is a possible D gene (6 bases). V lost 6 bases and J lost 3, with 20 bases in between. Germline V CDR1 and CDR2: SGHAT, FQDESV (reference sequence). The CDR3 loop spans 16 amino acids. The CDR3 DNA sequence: TGTGCCAGCAGTGGAACCACCGGGACACCGAAAGAGACCCAGTACTTC. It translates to CASSGTTGTPKETQYF.

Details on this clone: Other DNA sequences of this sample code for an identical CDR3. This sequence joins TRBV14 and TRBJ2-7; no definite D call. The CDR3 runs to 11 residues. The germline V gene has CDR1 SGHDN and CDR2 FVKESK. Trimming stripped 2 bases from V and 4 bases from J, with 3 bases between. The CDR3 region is CASSQSYEQYF. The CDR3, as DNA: TGTGCCAGCAGCCAATCTTACGAGCAGTACTTC.

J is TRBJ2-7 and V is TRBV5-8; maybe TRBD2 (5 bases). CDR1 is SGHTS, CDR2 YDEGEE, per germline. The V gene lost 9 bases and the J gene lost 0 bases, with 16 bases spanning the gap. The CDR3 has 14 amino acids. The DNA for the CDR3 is TGTGCCACCGTCAATCTAGCTGGCTCCTACGAGCAGTACTTC. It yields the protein CATVNLAGSYEQYF.

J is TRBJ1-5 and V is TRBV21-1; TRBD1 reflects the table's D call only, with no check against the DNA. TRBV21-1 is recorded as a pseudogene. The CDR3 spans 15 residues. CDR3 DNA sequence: TGTGCCAGCAGCAAATTTAAGGGGAATTGTCAGCCCCAGCATTTT. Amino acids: CASSKFKGNCQPQHF.

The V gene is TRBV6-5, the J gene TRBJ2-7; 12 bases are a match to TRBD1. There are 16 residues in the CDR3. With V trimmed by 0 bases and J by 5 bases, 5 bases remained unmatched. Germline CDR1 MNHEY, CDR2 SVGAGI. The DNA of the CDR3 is TGTGCCAGCAGTTACTCACCGGGACAGGGGGCGGACGAGCAGTACTTC. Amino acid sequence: CASSYSPGQGADEQYF.

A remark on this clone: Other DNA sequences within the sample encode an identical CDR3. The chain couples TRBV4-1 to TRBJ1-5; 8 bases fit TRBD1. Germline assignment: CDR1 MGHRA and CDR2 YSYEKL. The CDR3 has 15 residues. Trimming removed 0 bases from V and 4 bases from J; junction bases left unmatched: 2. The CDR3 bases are TGCGCCAGCAGCCAAGATGGACAGGGTAATCAGCCCCAGCATTTT. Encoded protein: CASSQDGQGNQPQHF.

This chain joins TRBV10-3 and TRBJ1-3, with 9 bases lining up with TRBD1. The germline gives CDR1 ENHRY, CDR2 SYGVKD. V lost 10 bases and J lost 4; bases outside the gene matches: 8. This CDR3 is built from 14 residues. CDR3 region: CATITGGMGNTIYF. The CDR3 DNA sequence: TGTGCCACCATAACAGGGGGCATGGGAAACACCATATATTTT.

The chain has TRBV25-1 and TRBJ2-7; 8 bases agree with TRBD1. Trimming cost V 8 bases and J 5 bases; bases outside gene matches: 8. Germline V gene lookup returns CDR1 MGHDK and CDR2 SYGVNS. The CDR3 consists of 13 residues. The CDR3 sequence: CASQGQGSHEQYF. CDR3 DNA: TGTGCCAGCCAAGGACAGGGATCCCACGAGCAGTACTTC.

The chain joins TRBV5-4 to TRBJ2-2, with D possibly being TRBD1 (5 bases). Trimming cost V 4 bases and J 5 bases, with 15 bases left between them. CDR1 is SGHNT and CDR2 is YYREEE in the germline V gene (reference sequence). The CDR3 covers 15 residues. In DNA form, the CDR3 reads TGTGCCAGCAGCAAGGCAGGGCTTAAAACCGGGGAGCTGTTTTTT. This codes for CASSKAGLKTGELFF.

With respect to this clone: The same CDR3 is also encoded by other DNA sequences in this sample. CDR3 sequence (DNA): TGTGCCAGCTCACCCGGATTAGCGGGCACAGATACGCAGTATTTT. It yields the protein CASSPGLAGTDTQYF. J is TRBJ2-3 and V is TRBV18, with TRBD2 as a possible D gene (6 bases). The CDR3 is made up of 15 amino acids. V was trimmed by 3 bases and J by 1 base, leaving 11 bases between them. Germline loops: CDR1 KGHSH, CDR2 LQKENI.

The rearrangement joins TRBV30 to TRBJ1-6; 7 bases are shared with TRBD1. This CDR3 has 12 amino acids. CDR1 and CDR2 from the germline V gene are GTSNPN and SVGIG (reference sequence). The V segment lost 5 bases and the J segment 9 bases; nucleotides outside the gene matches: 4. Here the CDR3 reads CAWDRVSSPLHF. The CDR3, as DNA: TGTGCCTGGGACAGGGTCTCTTCACCCCTCCACTTT.

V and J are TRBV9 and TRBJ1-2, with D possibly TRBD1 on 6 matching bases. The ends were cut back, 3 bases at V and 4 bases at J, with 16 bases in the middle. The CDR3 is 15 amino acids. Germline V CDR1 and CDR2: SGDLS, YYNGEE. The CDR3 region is CASSADLTGIYGYTF. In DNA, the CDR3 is TGTGCCAGCAGCGCAGACCTTACAGGGATCTATGGCTACACCTTC.

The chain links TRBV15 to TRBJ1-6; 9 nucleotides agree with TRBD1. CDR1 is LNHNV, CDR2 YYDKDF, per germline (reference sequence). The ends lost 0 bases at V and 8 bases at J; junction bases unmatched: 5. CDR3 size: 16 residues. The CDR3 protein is CATSRDGGQGYSPLHF. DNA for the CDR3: TGTGCCACCAGCAGAGATGGGGGACAGGGATATTCACCCCTCCACTTT.

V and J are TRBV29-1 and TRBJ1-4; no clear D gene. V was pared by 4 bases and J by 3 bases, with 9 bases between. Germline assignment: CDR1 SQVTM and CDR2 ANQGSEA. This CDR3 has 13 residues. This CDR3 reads CSVVGRPNEKLFF. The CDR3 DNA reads TGCAGCGTTGTAGGGAGGCCTAATGAAAAACTGTTTTTT.

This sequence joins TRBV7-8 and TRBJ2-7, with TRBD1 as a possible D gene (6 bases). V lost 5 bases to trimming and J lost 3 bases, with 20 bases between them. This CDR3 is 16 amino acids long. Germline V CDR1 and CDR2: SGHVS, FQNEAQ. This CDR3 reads CASSLLRTVGDYEQYF. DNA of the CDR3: TGTGCCAGCAGCCTCCTGAGGACAGTAGGAGACTACGAGCAGTACTTC.

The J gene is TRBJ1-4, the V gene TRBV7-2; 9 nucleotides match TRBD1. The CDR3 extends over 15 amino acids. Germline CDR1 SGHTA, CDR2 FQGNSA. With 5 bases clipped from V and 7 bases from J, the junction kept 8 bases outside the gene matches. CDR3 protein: CASSPYTGGVEKLFF. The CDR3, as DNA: TGTGCCAGCAGCCCTTACACAGGGGGCGTTGAAAAACTGTTTTTT.